This T cell receptor beta chain is from a study of brain T cells in children with intractable seizures. Stated time point: blood from clinic visit 5 months post-surgery; TSC patient then seizure free. Data came from immunoSEQ multiplex PCR; TCRdb stores just in-frame clones and leaves some out. The sample has about 320,000 clones; nearly 95% are singletons. Looked up from germline, CDR1 is SEHNR and CDR2 is FQNEAQ (reference sequence). The CDR3 spans 16 residues. V was cut by 3 bases and J by 8 bases, with 22 bases left in between. The clonotype comes from a boy younger than two with tuberous sclerosis and intractable seizures. The chain joins TRBV7-9 to TRBJ1-2; the D gene is possibly TRBD1 (6 bases). The sample consisted of peripheral blood, taken less than 6 months after surgery. CDR3 DNA sequence: TGTGCCAGCAGCTTGGTTGGACAGCCCCAACTATTAGGCTACACCTTC. This encodes CASSLVGQPQLLGYTF.